The 15 T cell receptor beta chains given below trace back to one sample, sequenced in a study of T cells in Graves' hyperthyroidism and ophthalmopathy. Researchers took RNA transcripts and amplified the TCR beta CDR3 regions from them. HTBI primers were employed in a first-round RT-PCR of the TCR CDR3. Via MiXCR, TCRdb re-called the multiplex PCR reads, giving one row per CDR3 protein. The data contain more than 600,000 distinct CDR3 sequences, over 15% of them singletons. The sample comprised blood. These receptors were obtained from a man aged 18 to 29 with Graves' hyperthyroidism.

The sample holds many counts of this clonotype. The V gene is TRBV20-1, the J gene TRBJ2-1, with 11 nucleotides matching TRBD2. Trimming at V came to 3 bases and at J to 3 bases, leaving 10 bases not matched to a gene. This CDR3 region has 17 residues. CDR1 and CDR2 from the germline V gene are DFQATT and SNEGSKA (reference sequence). The CDR3 region is CSASRHPGLADYNEQFF. CDR3 nucleotides: TGCAGTGCTAGTAGGCATCCGGGACTAGCGGACTACAATGAGCAGTTCTTC.

The sample holds many counts of this clonotype. The rearrangement links TRBV30 to TRBJ2-1; D not resolved. Germline V gives CDR1 GTSNPN, CDR2 SVGIG (reference sequence). The CDR3 is 11 amino acids. V shed 1 base and J shed 9 bases, with 7 bases lying between them. The CDR3 spells CAWSAQSEQFF. The CDR3 bases are TGTGCCTGGAGTGCTCAGAGTGAGCAGTTCTTC.

J is TRBJ2-3 and V is TRBV4-2; TRBD1 or TRBD2 may be the D gene (6 bases each). The CDR3 length is 16 residues. CDR1 and CDR2 from the germline V gene are LGHNA and YNFKEQ. V lost 4 bases to trimming and J lost 1 base, with 15 bases between them. The CDR3 is CASSPGHSGGTDTQYF. The CDR3 coding sequence is TGTGCCAGCAGCCCGGGACACTCGGGGGGCACAGATACGCAGTATTTT.

The V call is TRBV11-2, the J call TRBJ2-1, with TRBD2 identical over 10 bases. J was trimmed by 8 bases and V by 4 bases; bases with no gene match: 5. The CDR3 runs to 14 residues. The V gene's germline CDR1 is SGHAT and CDR2 FQNNGV. This CDR3 is CASSSRTSGDEQFF. CDR3 nucleotides: TGTGCCAGCAGCTCACGGACTAGCGGAGATGAGCAGTTCTTC.

This clonotype was detected a few times. This rearrangement joins TRBV5-1 to TRBJ2-7; the D is unclear. V lost 1 base, J lost 6 bases, and 11 bases lay in between. The length of the CDR3 is 13 residues. The germline V gene has CDR1 SGHRS and CDR2 YFSETQ. The CDR3 DNA reads as TGCGCCAGCAGCTTGCAAGCGACACCCGAGCAGTACTTC. Its translation is CASSLQATPEQYF.

The gene calls are TRBV25-1 and TRBJ2-1, with 10 bases fitting TRBD2. The CDR3 is 16 amino acids. V lost 7 bases, J lost 7 bases, and 13 bases stayed unmatched. Germline V gene data show CDR1 as MGHDK and CDR2 as SYGVNS. In DNA, the CDR3 is TGTGCCAGCACCCAGCGGGAGGGCCGGCCGGTGAATGAGCAGTTCTTC. It translates to CASTQREGRPVNEQFF.

This clonotype has at least ten counts. The rearrangement uses TRBV2 and TRBJ2-5; the D is unclear. The germline V and J ends were trimmed by 0 bases and 4 bases, with 9 bases remaining between them. The CDR3 is 14 amino acids. In germline, CDR1 is SNHLY, CDR2 FYNNEI. The CDR3 DNA follows: TGTGCCAGCAGTGAAGCGCTACAGAGAGAGACCCAGTACTTC. It translates to CASSEALQRETQYF.

The sample holds many counts of this clonotype. The chain employs TRBV28 and TRBJ2-7, with D unclear. Trimming removed 6 bases from V and 1 base from J, with 10 bases in between. CDR3 size: 13 residues. Germline assignment: CDR1 MDHEN and CDR2 SYDVKM. CDR3 bases: TGTGCCAGCAGGCCCACGGCATCCTACGAGCAGTACTTC. Translation gives CASRPTASYEQYF.

V usage is TRBV20-1 and J usage is TRBJ2-1, with 11 positions matching TRBD2. Per the germline V gene, CDR1 is DFQATT and CDR2 is SNEGSKA (reference sequence). There are 20 residues in the CDR3. V shed 3 bases, J shed 3 bases, and the junction held 19 bases outside the gene matches. The CDR3 loop reads CSARGGQGKGLAVGYNEQFF. The CDR3 DNA follows: TGCAGTGCTAGGGGAGGACAGGGTAAGGGACTAGCGGTGGGCTACAATGAGCAGTTCTTC.

At least ten counts were recorded for this clonotype. The J gene is TRBJ1-1, the V gene TRBV19, with 8 bases identical to TRBD1. CDR1 is LNHDA and CDR2 is SQIVND in the germline V gene (reference sequence). The CDR3 totals 15 residues. V shed 5 bases and J 0 bases; nucleotides not matched to a gene: 5. CDR3 sequence: CASSLDRVMNTEAFF. The CDR3 region has the DNA TGTGCCAGTAGTCTGGACAGGGTCATGAACACTGAAGCTTTCTTT.

This clonotype showed up many times. V gene TRBV12-3 or TRBV12-4 combines with J gene TRBJ1-1, with D possibly TRBD1 on 5 matching bases. V lost 4 bases and J 0 bases, leaving 9 bases between the germline ends. The CDR3 has 14 amino acids. CDR3 DNA sequence: TGTGCCAGCAGTTGGGGCATTTTGAACACTGAAGCTTTCTTT. It specifies CASSWGILNTEAFF.

The chain recombines TRBV27 with TRBJ2-3; 13 bases align to TRBD2. This CDR3 has 13 residues. Germline assignment: CDR1 MNHEY and CDR2 SMNVEV (reference sequence). V lost 7 bases to trimming and J lost 11 bases; unmatched junction nucleotides: 6. The CDR3 protein is CASKTSGRFGQYF. In DNA, the CDR3 is TGTGCCAGCAAGACTAGCGGGAGGTTCGGGCAGTATTTT.

This clonotype showed up many times. This chain joins TRBV6-1 and TRBJ2-7; D is possibly TRBD2 (6 bases). The CDR3 spans 12 residues. Germline assignment: CDR1 MNHNS and CDR2 SASEGT. The V end was cut by 3 bases, the J end by 6 bases, with 9 bases between. The CDR3 spells CASSDEGGEQYF. CDR3 coding DNA: TGTGCCAGCAGTGACGAGGGAGGCGAGCAGTACTTC.

This clonotype appeared a single time. The chain joins TRBV3-1 to TRBJ2-7; TRBD2 aligns across 10 bases. The CDR3 runs to 14 residues. Germline assignment: CDR1 LGHDT and CDR2 YNNKEL (reference sequence). V lost 2 bases, J lost 5 bases, and 3 bases stayed unmatched. CDR3 residues: CASSQRTSGHEQYF. The DNA for the CDR3 is TGTGCCAGCAGCCAACGGACTAGCGGCCACGAGCAGTACTTC.

This clonotype was picked up many times. The CDR3 protein is CASSAWTAETQYF. CDR3 bases: TGTGCCAGCAGCGCCTGGACAGCTGAGACCCAGTACTTC. This chain connects TRBV7-8 to TRBJ2-5; weak D call: TRBD1 (6 bases). CDR1 SGHVS and CDR2 FQNEAQ come from the germline V gene. This CDR3 has 13 amino acids. Trimming shortened V by 5 bases and J by 5 bases, and 12 bases separated the two germline ends.